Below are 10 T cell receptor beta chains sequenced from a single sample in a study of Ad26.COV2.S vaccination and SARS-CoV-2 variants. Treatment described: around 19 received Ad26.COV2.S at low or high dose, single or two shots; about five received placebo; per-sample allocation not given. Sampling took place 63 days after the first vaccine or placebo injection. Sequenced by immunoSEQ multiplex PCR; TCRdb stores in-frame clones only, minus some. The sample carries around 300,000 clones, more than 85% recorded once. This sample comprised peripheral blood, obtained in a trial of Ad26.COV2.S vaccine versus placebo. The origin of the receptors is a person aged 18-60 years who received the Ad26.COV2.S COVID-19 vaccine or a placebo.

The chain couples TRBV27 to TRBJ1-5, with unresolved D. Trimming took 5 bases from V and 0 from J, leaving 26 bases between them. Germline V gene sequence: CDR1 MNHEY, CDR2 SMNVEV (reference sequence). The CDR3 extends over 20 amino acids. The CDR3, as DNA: TGTGCCAGCAGTCCCTCGGGATCCCAAATCCTTCCTTATAGCAATCAGCCCCAGCATTTT. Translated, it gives CASSPSGSQILPYSNQPQHF.

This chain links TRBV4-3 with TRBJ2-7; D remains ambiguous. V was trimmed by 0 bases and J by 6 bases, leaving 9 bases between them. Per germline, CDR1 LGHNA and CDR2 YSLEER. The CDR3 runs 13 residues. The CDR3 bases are TGCGCCAGCAGCCAAGAAGGCGGTACCGAGCAGTACTTC. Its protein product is CASSQEGGTEQYF.

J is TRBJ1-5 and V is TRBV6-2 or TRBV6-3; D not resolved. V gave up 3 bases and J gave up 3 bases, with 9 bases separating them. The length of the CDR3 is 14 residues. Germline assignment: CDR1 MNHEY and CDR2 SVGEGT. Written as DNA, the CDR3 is TGTGCCAGCAGTTATGGGCAGTTCAATCAGCCCCAGCATTTT. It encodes CASSYGQFNQPQHF.

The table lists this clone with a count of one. CDR3 sequence: CSAGVDGGQETQYF. CDR3 DNA: TGCAGTGCTGGTGTCGACGGGGGCCAAGAGACCCAGTACTTC. The J gene is TRBJ2-5, the V gene TRBV20-1, with D maybe TRBD2 (6 bases). The CDR3 is 14 amino acids. Germline lookup yields CDR1 DFQATT and CDR2 SNEGSKA (reference sequence). V shed 5 bases and J shed 1 base, with 14 bases lying between them.

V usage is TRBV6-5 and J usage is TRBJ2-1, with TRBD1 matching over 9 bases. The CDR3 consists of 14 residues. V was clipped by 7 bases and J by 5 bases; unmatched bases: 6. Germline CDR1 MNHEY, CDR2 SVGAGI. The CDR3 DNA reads TGTGCCAGCATTAAGGACAGGGGTCACAATGAGCAGTTCTTC. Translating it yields CASIKDRGHNEQFF.

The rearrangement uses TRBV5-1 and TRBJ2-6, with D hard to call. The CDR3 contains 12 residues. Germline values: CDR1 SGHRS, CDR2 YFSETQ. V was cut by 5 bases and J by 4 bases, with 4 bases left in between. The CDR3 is CASRSGANVLTF. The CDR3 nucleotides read TGCGCCAGCAGGTCCGGGGCCAACGTCCTGACTTTC.

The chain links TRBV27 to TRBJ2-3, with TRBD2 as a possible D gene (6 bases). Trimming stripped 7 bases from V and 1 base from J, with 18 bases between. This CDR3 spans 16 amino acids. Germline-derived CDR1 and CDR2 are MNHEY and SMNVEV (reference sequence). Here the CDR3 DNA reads TGTGCCAGCAACCCAGGTGGCGGGATGGGCACAGATACGCAGTATTTT. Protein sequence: CASNPGGGMGTDTQYF.

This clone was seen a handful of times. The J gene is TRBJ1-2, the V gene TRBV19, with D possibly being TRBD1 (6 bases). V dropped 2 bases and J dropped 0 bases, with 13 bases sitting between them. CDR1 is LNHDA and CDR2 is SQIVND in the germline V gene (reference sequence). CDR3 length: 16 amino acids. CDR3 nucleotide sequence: TGTGCCAGTAGTATAAGTAGGGGGAATTCTAACTATGGCTACACCTTC. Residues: CASSISRGNSNYGYTF. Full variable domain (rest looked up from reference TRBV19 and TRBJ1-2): DGGITQSPKYLFRKEGQNVTLSCEQNLNHDAMYWYRQDPGQGLRLIYYSQIVNDFQKGDIAEGYSVSREKKESFPLTVTSAQKNPTAFYLCASSISRGNSNYGYTFGSGTRLTVV.

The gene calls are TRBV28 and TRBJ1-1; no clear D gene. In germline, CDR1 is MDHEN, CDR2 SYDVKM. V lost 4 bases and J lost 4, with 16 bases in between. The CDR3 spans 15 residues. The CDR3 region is CASSSNPGGSTEAFF. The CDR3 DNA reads TGTGCCAGCAGTTCCAACCCGGGTGGGAGCACTGAAGCTTTCTTT.

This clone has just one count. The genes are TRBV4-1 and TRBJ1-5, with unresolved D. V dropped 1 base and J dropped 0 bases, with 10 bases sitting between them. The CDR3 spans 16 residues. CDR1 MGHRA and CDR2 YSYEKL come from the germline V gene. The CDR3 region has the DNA TGCGCCAGCAGCCAAGGGCCAGTGAATAGCAATCAGCCCCAGCATTTT. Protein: CASSQGPVNSNQPQHF.